This T cell receptor (beta chain) was sequenced in a study of blood T cell repertoires in COVID-19. Study details: T cells, B-cell-depleted T cells, or PBMCs supplied cDNA or gDNA.

In the study's own analysis: Amplification of reference gene primers provided the estimated nucleated cell counts. The table came from immunoSEQ multiplex PCR; TCRdb's copy has only in-frame clones and leaves some out. The DNA gave D and trimming, while V, J and clone size come from that table. In the table there are 180,000 or so clones, over 75% of which are singletons. Between the trimmed V and J ends, which lost 3 bases and 3 bases, there was a span of 12 bases. Per the germline V gene, CDR1 is PRHDT and CDR2 is FYEKMQ (reference sequence). The CDR3 sequence is 14 residues long. The receptor was derived from a man in his sixties with acute or convalescent COVID-19. Sequencing was done on a sample of peripheral blood. V is TRBV13 and J is TRBJ2-7, with D maybe TRBD1 (6 bases). The CDR3 DNA sequence: TGTGCCAGCAGCTTTCGGACAGCGGTCTACGAGCAGTACTTC. Translated: CASSFRTAVYEQYF.